Listed below are T cell receptor beta chains from one sample, sequenced in a study of T cells in tuberculosis. Here immunoSEQ multiplex PCR was the method, and the copy in TCRdb shows in-frame clones only, minus some. Here the sample spans tens of thousands of clones, 70% to 85% being singletons. The sequenced sample was PBMCs, obtained at tuberculosis diagnosis. All receptors come from an adult with tuberculosis. Each CDR3 is given with its conserved first and last residue. Fields, in order: J gene, V gene, clone size, D gene, CDR3 DNA, CDR3 protein. A D gene is named only where the DNA matches it firmly. Only some rows state a clone size, as once, few, many or a class for expanded clones.

>TRBJ1-5|TRBV7-2|-|-
TGTGCCAGCAGCCAACGCGGAGGCAATCAGCCCCAGCATTTT
CASSQRGGNQPQHF
>TRBJ2-5|TRBV2|once|-
TGTGCCAGCAGGCCCACAGGGATGGGAGAGACCCAGTACTTC
CASRPTGMGETQYF
>TRBJ1-1|TRBV6-5|-|TRBD1
TGTGCCAGCAGCTTCGACAGGGAGGCCGGAGAAGCTTTCTTT
CASSFDREAGEAFF
>TRBJ1-4|TRBV27|few|-
TGTGCCAGCAGTTACGGGATCAGCAGTAATGAAAAACTGTTTTTT
CASSYGISSNEKLFF
>TRBJ1-6|TRBV5-4|-|-
TGTGCCAGCAGCCCAGACGGCAGGGGTAATTCACCCCTCCACTTT
CASSPDGRGNSPLHF
>TRBJ2-7|TRBV19|-|TRBD1
TGTGCCAGTAGTAGGGACAGGGGAGGTTACGAGCAGTACTTC
CASSRDRGGYEQYF
>TRBJ1-2|TRBV28|-|-
TGTGCCAGCAGCCCCGTGACAGGCTATGGCTACACCTTC
CASSPVTGYGYTF
>TRBJ2-3|TRBV10-3|-|-
TGTGCCATCAGTGAGTTATCAGGATTCGATACGCAGTATTTT
CAISELSGFDTQYF
>TRBJ1-3|TRBV29-1|-|-
TGCAGCGTTGACTCGACGGGGTATGGAAACACCATATATTTT
CSVDSTGYGNTIYF
>TRBJ1-4|TRBV7-2|-|-
TGTGCCAGCAGCTTAATCCTTGATGAAAAACTGTTTTTT
CASSLILDEKLFF
>TRBJ2-2|TRBV5-1|-|TRBD1
TGCGCCAGCTACTCGGGACAGGTGAACACCGGGGAGCTGTTTTTT
CASYSGQVNTGELFF
>TRBJ2-3|TRBV7-3|once|-
TGTGCCAGCAGCTTAGTCGTTAGCGGTCCGGGGGATACGCAGTATTTT
CASSLVVSGPGDTQYF
>TRBJ2-5|TRBV5-1|-|TRBD1
TGCGCCAGCAGCTTGGAATGGGGGACAGTCGAGACCCAGTACTTC
CASSLEWGTVETQYF
>TRBJ1-1|TRBV11-2|-|-
TGTGCCAGCAGCTTGCTTACAGGGTCGAACACTGAAGCTTTCTTT
CASSLLTGSNTEAFF
>TRBJ1-1|TRBV6-1|-|-
TGTGCCTGCACAGTTTTTTCGAACACTGAAGCTTTCTTT
CACTVFSNTEAFF
>TRBJ2-7|TRBV15|once|-
TGTGCCACCAGCTGGCAGGCGAGCTCCTACGAGCAGTACTTC
CATSWQASSYEQYF